These 24 T cell receptor beta chains were all obtained from the same sample, sequenced in a study of cytotoxic CD8 clonotypes in ibrutinib-treated CLL. The table came from immunoSEQ multiplex PCR; TCRdb's copy has only in-frame clones and leaves some out. The sample has about 57,000 clones, 45% to 70% seen once. The material was PBMCs, obtained after 24 months of ibrutinib treatment. Receptors originate from a human donor with chronic lymphocytic leukemia.

The gene calls are TRBV14 and TRBJ2-7; 7 nucleotides line up with TRBD2. Losses at the gene ends were 4 bases for V and 0 bases for J; bases not matched to a gene: 3. CDR1 and CDR2 from the germline V gene are SGHDN and FVKESK. The CDR3 covers 14 residues. CDR3: CASSLGGSSYEQYF. DNA for the CDR3: TGTGCCAGCAGCCTCGGCGGGAGCTCCTACGAGCAGTACTTC.

The J gene is TRBJ2-1, the V gene TRBV2; 10 nucleotides line up with TRBD2. Per the germline V gene, CDR1 is SNHLY and CDR2 is FYNNEI. The J segment lost 2 bases and the V segment lost 8 bases, leaving 6 bases of the junction unmatched. The CDR3 is 15 residues long. For the CDR3, the DNA is TGTGCCAGCGGGGAGAGCGGGAGGGCCTACAATGAGCAGTTCTTC. Residues: CASGESGRAYNEQFF.

This clone was counted many times. V and J are TRBV7-8 and TRBJ2-7, with D possibly TRBD1 on 6 matching bases. Germline V gene data show CDR1 as SGHVS and CDR2 as FQNEAQ. The CDR3 sequence is 14 residues long. V lost 2 bases and J lost 3, with 11 bases in between. The CDR3 loop reads CASSLTDRNYEQYV. CDR3 coding DNA: TGTGCCAGCAGCTTAACTGACAGGAACTACGAGCAGTACGTC.

This clone was counted a few times. The chain uses TRBV11-2 and TRBJ2-3; possibly TRBD2 for D (5 bases). Trimming removed 2 bases at V and 1 base at J, with 16 bases between. This CDR3 contains 17 residues. Germline-derived CDR1 and CDR2 are SGHAT and FQNNGV. CDR3 loop: CASSLIPAGHRTDTQYF. CDR3 DNA: TGTGCCAGCAGCTTAATCCCCGCGGGCCATCGCACAGATACGCAGTATTTT.

This clone was detected ten times or more. The CDR3 protein is CASRGITGELFF. In DNA form, the CDR3 reads TGTGCCAGCAGGGGGATCACCGGGGAGCTGTTTTTT. The V gene is TRBV2, the J gene TRBJ2-2; no definite D call. V was shortened by 6 bases and J by 4 bases, with 6 bases between the two germline ends. The CDR3 consists of 12 residues. Germline V lookup: CDR1 SNHLY, CDR2 FYNNEI.

Of note for this clone: A much larger clone is a single base away; this may be a read error. At the DNA level, this CDR3 is encoded by other sequences in the same sample as well. This sequence joins TRBV11-2 and TRBJ2-5; the D is unclear. The CDR3 is made up of 11 amino acids. Trimming removed 1 base at V and 5 bases at J, with 2 bases between. Looked up from germline, CDR1 is SGHAT and CDR2 is FQNNGV. CDR3 coding DNA: TGTGCCAGCAGCTTAGTGGAGACCCAGTACTTC. Translated, it gives CASSLVETQYF.

The chain is built from TRBV27 and TRBJ2-2; 12 positions agree with TRBD2. V lost 5 bases and J lost 0; bases outside the gene matches: 10. This CDR3 comprises 19 residues. In germline, CDR1 is MNHEY, CDR2 SMNVEV (reference sequence). The DNA for the CDR3 is TGTGCCAGCAGTCCCCGGACTAGCGGGAATTTGCCGAACACCGGGGAGCTGTTTTTT. Protein product: CASSPRTSGNLPNTGELFF.

In its sample, this clone was seen a few times. The J gene is TRBJ2-7, the V gene TRBV2, with D perhaps TRBD1 or TRBD2 (6 bases each). V lost 7 bases, J lost 7 bases, and 11 bases lay in between. This CDR3 has 11 residues. From germline, CDR1 is SNHLY and CDR2 FYNNEI. CDR3 region: CASTGAGEQYV. In DNA, the CDR3 is TGTGCCAGCACGGGGGCGGGGGAGCAGTACGTC.

This rearrangement joins TRBV28 to TRBJ1-5; TRBD1 matches 7 bases. CDR1 and CDR2 from the germline V gene are MDHEN and SYDVKM. The V and J ends lost 2 bases and 5 bases, in that order; junction bases with no gene match: 9. CDR3 size: 16 residues. The CDR3 is CASSLIGTAGDQPQHF. The CDR3 DNA reads as TGTGCCAGCAGTTTAATTGGGACAGCTGGGGATCAGCCCCAGCATTTT.

V gene TRBV14 combines with J gene TRBJ2-1; TRBD2 is a possible D gene (6 bases). Trimming cost V 0 bases and J 12 bases, with 9 bases left between them. CDR1 and CDR2 (germline): SGHDN, FVKESK. The CDR3 has 12 amino acids. The CDR3 bases are TGTGCCAGCAGCCAAGAGAAGGGAGGGCAGTTCTTC. It yields the protein CASSQEKGGQFF.

The chain employs TRBV21-1 and TRBJ2-7; TRBD2 was called by the table and not checked on the DNA. TRBV21-1 is recorded as a pseudogene. The CDR3 totals 14 residues. CDR3 DNA: TGTGCCAGCCTAGAGGGGACTGAAGTCCACGAGCAGTACGTC. Translating it yields CASLEGTEVHEQYV.

The genes are TRBV28 and TRBJ2-3; 7 bases fit TRBD1. Germline trimming cut 8 bases from V and 2 bases from J; bases unmatched to any gene: 7. This CDR3 region has 14 residues. Germline CDR1 MDHEN, CDR2 SYDVKM. The chain's CDR3 is CASGRQGDTDTQYF. The CDR3 nucleotides are TGTGCCAGCGGAAGACAGGGAGACACAGATACGCAGTATTTT. Complete variable domain (other parts from reference TRBV28 and TRBJ2-3): DVKVTQSSRYLVKRTGEKVFLECVQDMDHENMFWYRQDPGLGLRLIYFSYDVKMKEKGDIPEGYSVSREKKERFSLILESASTNQTSMYLCASGRQGDTDTQYFGPGTRLTVL.

This clone was recorded many times. The J gene is TRBJ2-1, the V gene TRBV5-1; D possibly corresponds to TRBD2 (5 bases). V was trimmed by 7 bases and J by 0 bases, leaving 14 bases between them. CDR1 is SGHRS and CDR2 is YFSETQ in the germline V gene. The CDR3 length is 15 residues. The CDR3 nucleotides are TGCGCCAGCGGAACGGGGATGAGCTCCTACAATGAGCAGTTCTTC. This gives the protein CASGTGMSSYNEQFF.

This chain uses TRBV5-1 with TRBJ2-1; 7 bases line up with TRBD2. CDR3 length equals 15 residues. The ends lost 5 bases at V and 4 bases at J; junction bases unmatched: 9. Germline V gene lookup returns CDR1 SGHRS and CDR2 YFSETQ. Here the CDR3 DNA reads TGCGCCAGCAGGTCTGAAGGGAGGGCTTACAATGAGCAGTTCTTC. It encodes CASRSEGRAYNEQFF.

The chain uses TRBV11-2 and TRBJ2-1, with 8 bases that match TRBD1. The CDR3 length is 11 residues. Germline CDR1 SGHAT, CDR2 FQNNGV. V dropped 3 bases and J dropped 13; count of bases not matched to a gene: 2. The CDR3 loop reads CASSFGQGQFF. The CDR3 DNA follows: TGTGCCAGCAGCTTCGGACAGGGACAGTTCTTC.

The V and J genes are TRBV10-1 and TRBJ1-1; D not resolved. The V gene lost 7 bases and the J gene lost 1 base, with 13 bases spanning the gap. Germline V gene data show CDR1 as WNHNN and CDR2 as SYGVQD (reference sequence). This CDR3 is 14 amino acids long. The CDR3 DNA sequence: TGCGCCAGCACCCTGAACCTCAAGAACACTGAAGCTTTCTTT. Protein product: CASTLNLKNTEAFF.

J is TRBJ1-5 and V is TRBV7-9; D gene ambiguous. This CDR3 is built from 12 residues. CDR1 is SEHNR and CDR2 is FQNEAQ in the germline V gene (reference sequence). Trimming shortened V by 5 bases and J by 5 bases, and 7 bases separated the two germline ends. CDR3 sequence (DNA): TGTGCCAGCAGCGTCGGGGATCAGCCCCAGCATTTT. This translates into CASSVGDQPQHF.

V gene TRBV5-1 combines with J gene TRBJ2-3; tentatively, D is TRBD1 (6 bases). The CDR3 length is 15 residues. Germline V CDR1 and CDR2: SGHRS, YFSETQ. Trimming left V 3 bases short and J 1 base short, with 12 bases between. This CDR3 reads CASSSRGSGTDTQYF. For the CDR3, the DNA is TGCGCCAGCAGCTCCAGGGGTAGTGGCACAGATACGCAGTATTTT.

V usage is TRBV9 and J usage is TRBJ2-7; possible D gene TRBD2, 7 bases. The V gene's germline CDR1 is SGDLS and CDR2 YYNGEE. V lost 0 bases and J lost 5, with 18 bases in between. The CDR3 runs to 16 residues. The CDR3 spells CASSVGPGGATHEQYF. The CDR3, as DNA: TGTGCCAGCAGCGTAGGGCCGGGGGGCGCTACCCACGAGCAGTACTTC.

The V call is TRBV2, the J call TRBJ2-2; D gene unclear. The CDR3 contains 13 residues. CDR1 SNHLY and CDR2 FYNNEI come from the germline V gene. Between the trimmed V and J ends, which lost 3 bases and 5 bases, there was a span of 7 bases. CDR3 sequence reads: CASSEMGTGELFF. The CDR3 nucleotides read TGTGCCAGCAGTGAGATGGGAACCGGGGAGCTGTTTTTT.

With respect to this clone: At one of its ends the junction is not consistent with the germline gene, which may arise from a read error. This chain connects TRBV5-5 to TRBJ1-1; 9 bases are a match to TRBD1. The length of the CDR3 is 14 residues. The germline V gene has CDR1 SGHKS and CDR2 YYEKEE (reference sequence). The CDR3 protein is CASNLGQGYAEAFF. CDR3 nucleotide sequence: TGTGCCAGCAACTTGGGACAGGGCTATGCTGAAGCTTTCTTT.

This clone occurred a few times. The chain recombines TRBV5-1 with TRBJ2-7, with 9 bases that match TRBD2. The length of the CDR3 is 17 residues. V shed 2 bases, J shed 0 bases, and the junction held 9 bases outside the gene matches. CDR1 is SGHRS and CDR2 is YFSETQ in the germline V gene. This chain's CDR3 is CASSLGSGRMGSYEQYF. The DNA for the CDR3 is TGCGCCAGCAGCTTAGGTAGCGGGAGAATGGGCTCCTACGAGCAGTACTTC. Full variable domain (remainder filled in from reference TRBV5-1 and TRBJ2-7): KAGVTQTPRYLIKTRGQQVTLSCSPISGHRSVSWYQQTPGQGLQFLFEYFSETQRNKGNFPGRFSGRQFSNSRSEMNVSTLELGDSALYLCASSLGSGRMGSYEQYFGPGTRLTVT.

This clone was seen ten or more times. This specimen includes other DNA sequences encoding the same CDR3. CDR3 residues: CASSLGQNTDTQYF. CDR3 DNA sequence: TGTGCCAGCAGCTTAGGACAGAACACAGATACGCAGTATTTT. The chain employs TRBV7-9 and TRBJ2-3, with D possibly TRBD1 on 5 matching bases. The CDR3 has 14 residues. The germline V gene has CDR1 SEHNR and CDR2 FQNEAQ (reference sequence). V was pared by 1 base and J by 2 bases, with 7 bases between.

Concerning this clone itself: A much larger clone lies a single base off, so this may be a read error. This chain connects TRBV19 to TRBJ2-5, with a tentative D call TRBD2 (6 bases). CDR1 LNHDA and CDR2 SQIVND come from the germline V gene (reference sequence). The CDR3 contains 15 residues. The CDR3 reads CASSMGLGIRETRYF. Written as DNA, the CDR3 is TGTGCCAGTAGTATGGGATTAGGGATACGGGAGACCCGGTACTTC.